This T cell receptor (beta chain) was captured in a study of shared clonotypes between healthy human individuals. Concerning this clone itself: The antigen is undetermined.

In the source study's methods: With immunoSEQ giving junction-only sequences and no quality scores, filtering differed. The repertoire was sequenced with immunoSEQ multiplex PCR; TCRdb's copy has only in-frame clones and lacks some. V, J and clone size were drawn from that table, and D and trimming were deduced from the DNA. The repertoire holds around 1,100,000 clones, with approximately 75% as singletons. Overall study findings and caveats: Estimated clonotype richness was generally higher in naive than memory subsets.

Donors had no recently reported acute infections or vaccinations and were HIV-negative. The study separated CD4+ cells into CD45RA+ naive and CD45RA-negative memory subsets. This CDR3 has 16 amino acids. The junction had 11 bases not matched to a gene; V was cut back by 4 bases and J by 4 bases. CDR1 and CDR2 (germline): MNHEY, SVGAGI. The chain carries TRBV6-5 and TRBJ2-3, with TRBD2 identical over 7 bases. The sequencing input was memory CD4+ T cells from PBMCs. Subset indicated: CD45RA-negative fraction. The source of this sequence is a man aged 18 to 29 in good health. Some clones in this sample may be carry-over from other donors' samples. CDR3 in DNA: TGTGCCAGCAGTTTAAACTCCGGACTAGTCGCAGATACGCAGTATTTT. Its translation: CASSLNSGLVADTQYF.